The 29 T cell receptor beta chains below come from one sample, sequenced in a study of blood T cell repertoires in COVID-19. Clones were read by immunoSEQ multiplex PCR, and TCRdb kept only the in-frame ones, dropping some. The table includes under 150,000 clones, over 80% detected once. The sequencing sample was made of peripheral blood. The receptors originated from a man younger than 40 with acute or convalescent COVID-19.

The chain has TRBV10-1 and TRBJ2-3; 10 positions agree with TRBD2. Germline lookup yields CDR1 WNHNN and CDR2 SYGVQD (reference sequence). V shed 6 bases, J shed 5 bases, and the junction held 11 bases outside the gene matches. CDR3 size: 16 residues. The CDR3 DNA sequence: TGCGCCAGCAGCGACGACGGGACTAGCGAGATAGATACGCAGTATTTT. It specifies CASSDDGTSEIDTQYF.

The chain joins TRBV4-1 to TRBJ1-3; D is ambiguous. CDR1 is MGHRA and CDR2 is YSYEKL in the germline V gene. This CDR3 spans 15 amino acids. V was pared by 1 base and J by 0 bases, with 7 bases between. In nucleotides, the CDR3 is TGCGCCAGCAGCCAAGTTCTCAGCTCTGGAAACACCATATATTTT. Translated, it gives CASSQVLSSGNTIYF.

CDR3 loop: CASSRGNNSPLHF. The CDR3 coding sequence is TGTGCCAGCAGTCGGGGGAACAATTCACCCCTCCACTTT. The chain is built from TRBV6-2 or TRBV6-3 and TRBJ1-6, with D perhaps TRBD1 (5 bases). The CDR3 runs to 13 residues. Germline V gene sequence: CDR1 MNHEY, CDR2 SVGEGT. The V and J ends lost 5 bases and 7 bases respectively, with 9 bases between them.

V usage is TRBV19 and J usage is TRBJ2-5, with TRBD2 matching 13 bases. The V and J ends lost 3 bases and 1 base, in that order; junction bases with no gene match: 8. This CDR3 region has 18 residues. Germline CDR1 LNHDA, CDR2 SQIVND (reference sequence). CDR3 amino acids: CASSMGSGLAGPQETQYF. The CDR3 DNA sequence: TGTGCCAGTAGTATGGGGTCGGGACTAGCGGGACCCCAAGAGACCCAGTACTTC.

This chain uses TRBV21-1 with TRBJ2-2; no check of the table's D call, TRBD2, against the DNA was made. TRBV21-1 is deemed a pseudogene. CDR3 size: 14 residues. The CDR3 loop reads CASSKVGGAGELFF. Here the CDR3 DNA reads TGTGCCAGCAGCAAAGTAGGGGGGGCCGGGGAGCTGTTTTTT.

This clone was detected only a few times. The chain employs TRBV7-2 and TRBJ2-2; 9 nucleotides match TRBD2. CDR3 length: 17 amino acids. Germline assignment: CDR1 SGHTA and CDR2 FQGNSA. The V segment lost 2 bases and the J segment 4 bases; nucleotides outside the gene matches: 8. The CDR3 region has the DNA TGTGCCAGCAGCTTAAGTGGGCTAGCGGGGACCACCGGGGAGCTGTTTTTT. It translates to CASSLSGLAGTTGELFF.

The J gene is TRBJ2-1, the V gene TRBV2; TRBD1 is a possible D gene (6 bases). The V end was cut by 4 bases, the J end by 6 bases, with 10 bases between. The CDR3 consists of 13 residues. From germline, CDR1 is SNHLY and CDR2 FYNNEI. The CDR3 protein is CASSGGLGNEQFF. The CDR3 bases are TGTGCCAGCAGTGGGGGGCTCGGCAATGAGCAGTTCTTC.

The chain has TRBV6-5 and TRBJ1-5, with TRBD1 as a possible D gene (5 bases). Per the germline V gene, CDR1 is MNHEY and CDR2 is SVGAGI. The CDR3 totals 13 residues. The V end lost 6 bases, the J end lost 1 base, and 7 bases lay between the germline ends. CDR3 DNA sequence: TGTGCCAGCAGCCCAGGGAGCAATCAGCCCCAGCATTTT. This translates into CASSPGSNQPQHF.

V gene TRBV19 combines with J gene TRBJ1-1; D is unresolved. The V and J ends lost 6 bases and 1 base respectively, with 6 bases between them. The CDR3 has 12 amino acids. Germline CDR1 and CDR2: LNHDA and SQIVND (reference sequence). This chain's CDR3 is CASRAGNTEAFF. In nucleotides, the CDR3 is TGTGCCAGTAGGGCAGGGAACACTGAAGCTTTCTTT. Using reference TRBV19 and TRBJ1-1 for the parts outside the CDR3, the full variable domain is DGGITQSPKYLFRKEGQNVTLSCEQNLNHDAMYWYRQDPGQGLRLIYYSQIVNDFQKGDIAEGYSVSREKKESFPLTVTSAQKNPTAFYLCASRAGNTEAFFGQGTRLTVV.

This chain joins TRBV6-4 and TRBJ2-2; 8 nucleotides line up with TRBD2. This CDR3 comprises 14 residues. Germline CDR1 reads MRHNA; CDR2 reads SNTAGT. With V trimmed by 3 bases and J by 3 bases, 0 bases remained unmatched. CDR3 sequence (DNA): TGTGCCAGCAGTGAAGCGGGGGACACCGGGGAGCTGTTTTTT. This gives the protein CASSEAGDTGELFF.

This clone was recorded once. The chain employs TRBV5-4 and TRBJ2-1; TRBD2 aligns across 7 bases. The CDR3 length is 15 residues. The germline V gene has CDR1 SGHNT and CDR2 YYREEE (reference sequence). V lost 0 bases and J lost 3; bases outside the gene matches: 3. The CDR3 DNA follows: TGTGCCAGCAGCTTGGGCGGGAGTGGCTACAATGAGCAGTTCTTC. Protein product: CASSLGGSGYNEQFF.

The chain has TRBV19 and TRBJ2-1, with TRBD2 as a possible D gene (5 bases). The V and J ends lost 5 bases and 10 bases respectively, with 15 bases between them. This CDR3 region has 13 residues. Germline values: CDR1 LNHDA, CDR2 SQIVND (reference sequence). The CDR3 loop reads CASSPPGKWEQFF. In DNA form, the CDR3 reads TGTGCCAGTAGTCCCCCGGGGAAATGGGAGCAGTTCTTC.

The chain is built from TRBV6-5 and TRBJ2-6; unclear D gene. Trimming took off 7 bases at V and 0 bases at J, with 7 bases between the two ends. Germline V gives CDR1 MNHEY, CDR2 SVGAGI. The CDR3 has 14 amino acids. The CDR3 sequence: CASNTASGANVLTF. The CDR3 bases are TGTGCCAGCAATACAGCCTCTGGGGCCAACGTCCTGACTTTC.

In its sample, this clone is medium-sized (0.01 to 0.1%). In DNA form, the CDR3 reads TGTGCCAGCAGCTTCCGGGACAGGGTTGGCGAGCAGTACTTC. The encoded protein is CASSFRDRVGEQYF. The chain combines TRBV7-8 with TRBJ2-7, with 9 nucleotides matching TRBD1. The CDR3 is 14 residues long. Germline V gene data show CDR1 as SGHVS and CDR2 as FQNEAQ. With 3 bases clipped from V and 6 bases from J, the junction kept 6 bases outside the gene matches.

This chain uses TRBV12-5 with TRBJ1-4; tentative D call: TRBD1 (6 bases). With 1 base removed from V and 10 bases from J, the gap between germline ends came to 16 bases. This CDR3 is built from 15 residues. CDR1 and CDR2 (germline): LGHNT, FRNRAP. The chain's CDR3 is CASGLAGQNVGKLFF. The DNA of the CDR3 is TGTGCTAGTGGTTTGGCCGGACAGAACGTAGGAAAACTGTTTTTT.

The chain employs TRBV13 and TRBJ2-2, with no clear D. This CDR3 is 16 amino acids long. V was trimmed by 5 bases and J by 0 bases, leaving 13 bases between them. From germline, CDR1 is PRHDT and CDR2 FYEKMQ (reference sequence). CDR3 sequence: CASSPKPPANTGELFF. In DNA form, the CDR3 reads TGTGCCAGCAGCCCTAAACCGCCCGCGAACACCGGGGAGCTGTTTTTT.

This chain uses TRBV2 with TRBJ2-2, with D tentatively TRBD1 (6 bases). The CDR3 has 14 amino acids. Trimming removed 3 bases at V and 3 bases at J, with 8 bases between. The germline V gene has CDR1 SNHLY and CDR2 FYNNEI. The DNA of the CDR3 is TGTGCCAGCAGTGATCAGGGGTACACCGGGGAGCTGTTTTTT. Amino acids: CASSDQGYTGELFF.

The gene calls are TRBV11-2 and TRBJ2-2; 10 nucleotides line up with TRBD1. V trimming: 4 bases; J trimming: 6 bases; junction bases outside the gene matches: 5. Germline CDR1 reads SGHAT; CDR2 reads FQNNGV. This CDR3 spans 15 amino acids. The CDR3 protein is CASSSWTGGSGELFF. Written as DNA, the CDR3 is TGTGCCAGCAGCTCTTGGACAGGGGGTTCCGGGGAGCTGTTTTTT.

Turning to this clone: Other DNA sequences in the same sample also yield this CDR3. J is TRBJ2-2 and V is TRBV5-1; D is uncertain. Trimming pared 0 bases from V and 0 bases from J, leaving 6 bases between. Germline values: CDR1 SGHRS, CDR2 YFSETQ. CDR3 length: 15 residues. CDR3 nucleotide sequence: TGCGCCAGCAGCTTGGATAGCCCGAACACCGGGGAGCTGTTTTTT. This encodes CASSLDSPNTGELFF.

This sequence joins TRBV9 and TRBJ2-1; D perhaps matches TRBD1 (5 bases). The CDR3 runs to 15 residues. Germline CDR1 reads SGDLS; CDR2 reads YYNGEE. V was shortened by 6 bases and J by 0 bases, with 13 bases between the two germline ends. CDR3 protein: CASTPGASSYNEQFF. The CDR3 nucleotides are TGTGCCAGCACCCCTGGGGCGAGCTCCTACAATGAGCAGTTCTTC.

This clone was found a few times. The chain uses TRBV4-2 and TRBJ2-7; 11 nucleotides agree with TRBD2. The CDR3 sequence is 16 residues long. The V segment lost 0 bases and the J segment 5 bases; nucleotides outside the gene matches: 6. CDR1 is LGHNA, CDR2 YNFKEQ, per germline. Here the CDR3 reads CASSQDPGLADDEQYF. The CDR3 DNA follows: TGTGCCAGCAGCCAAGACCCGGGACTAGCGGACGACGAGCAGTACTTC.

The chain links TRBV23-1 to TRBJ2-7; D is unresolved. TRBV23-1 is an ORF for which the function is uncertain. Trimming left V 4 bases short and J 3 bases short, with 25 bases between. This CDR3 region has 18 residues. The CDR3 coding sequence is TGCGCCAGCAGTCCCTCCGAACTGGGCCTTCATACAATCTACGAGCAGTACGTC. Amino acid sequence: CASSPSELGLHTIYEQYV.

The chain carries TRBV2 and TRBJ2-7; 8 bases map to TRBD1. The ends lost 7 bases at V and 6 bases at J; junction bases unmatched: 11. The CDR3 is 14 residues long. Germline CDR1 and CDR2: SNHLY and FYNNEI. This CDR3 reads CASTAEGQEAEQYF. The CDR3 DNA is TGTGCCAGCACTGCGGAGGGACAGGAGGCCGAGCAGTACTTC.

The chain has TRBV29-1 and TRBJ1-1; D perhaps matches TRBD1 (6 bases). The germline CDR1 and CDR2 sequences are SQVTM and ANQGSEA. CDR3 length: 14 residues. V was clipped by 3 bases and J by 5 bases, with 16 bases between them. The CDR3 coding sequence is TGCAGCGTTGATTGGGGGGGCCGTGGTACTGAAGCTTTCTTT. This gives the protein CSVDWGGRGTEAFF.

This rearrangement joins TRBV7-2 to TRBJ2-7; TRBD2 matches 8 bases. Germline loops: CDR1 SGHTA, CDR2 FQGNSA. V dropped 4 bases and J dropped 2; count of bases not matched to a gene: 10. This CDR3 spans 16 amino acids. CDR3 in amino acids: CASSCSSGPATYEQYV. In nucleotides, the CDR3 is TGTGCCAGCAGCTGCTCTAGCGGGCCCGCCACCTACGAGCAGTACGTC.

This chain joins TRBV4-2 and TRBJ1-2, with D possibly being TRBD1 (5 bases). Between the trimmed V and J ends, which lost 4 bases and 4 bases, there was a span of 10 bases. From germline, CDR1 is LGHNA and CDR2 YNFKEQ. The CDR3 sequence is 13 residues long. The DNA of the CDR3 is TGTGCCAGCAGCCCAGCGGGGACCTATGGCTACACCTTC. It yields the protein CASSPAGTYGYTF.

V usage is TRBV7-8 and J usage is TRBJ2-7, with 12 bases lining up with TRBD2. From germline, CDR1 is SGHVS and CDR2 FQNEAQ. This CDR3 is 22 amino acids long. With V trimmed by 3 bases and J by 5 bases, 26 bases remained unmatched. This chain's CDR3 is CASSFSTGDGQASGRAGNEQYV. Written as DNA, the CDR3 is TGTGCCAGCAGCTTCTCTACTGGGGACGGACAGGCTAGCGGGAGGGCCGGGAACGAGCAGTACGTC.

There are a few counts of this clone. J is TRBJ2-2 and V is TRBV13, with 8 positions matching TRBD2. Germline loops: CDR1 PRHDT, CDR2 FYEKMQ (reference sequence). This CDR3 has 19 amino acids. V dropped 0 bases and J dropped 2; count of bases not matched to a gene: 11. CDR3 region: CASSLGAPGTRKNTGELFF. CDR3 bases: TGTGCCAGCAGCTTAGGGGCACCGGGGACTAGAAAAAACACCGGGGAGCTGTTTTTT.

CDR3 residues: CASSFEGANLNEQFF. As DNA, the CDR3 is TGTGCCAGCAGCTTTGAGGGGGCAAATTTGAATGAGCAGTTCTTC. This chain connects TRBV7-8 to TRBJ2-1; 7 bases agree with TRBD1. V was pared by 3 bases and J by 7 bases, with 9 bases of the junction left unmatched. The CDR3 length is 15 residues. Germline lookup yields CDR1 SGHVS and CDR2 FQNEAQ.